One TCR beta chain is described in this entry. The data are from a study of PD-1 blockade in classical Hodgkin lymphoma. Each patient experienced a relapse that followed autologous stem cell transplantation, and brentuximab vedotin exposure varied. Germline lookup yields CDR1 SGHTA and CDR2 FQGNSA. Trimming cost V 6 bases and J 1 base; bases outside gene matches: 4. The CDR3 is 14 residues long. Sequencing used immunoSEQ multiplex PCR; TCRdb keeps in-frame clones, though not all of them. The table has some 25,000 clones, about four fifths seen once. This TCR was recovered from a human donor with classical Hodgkin lymphoma. The source material was peripheral blood mononuclear cells (PBMCs), sampled before the second cycle of nivolumab. The chain uses TRBV7-2 and TRBJ2-5; 8 nucleotides agree with TRBD2. The DNA of the CDR3 is TGTGCCAGCAGACGGACTAGCTTCCAAGAGACCCAGTACTTC. Its translation: CASRRTSFQETQYF.